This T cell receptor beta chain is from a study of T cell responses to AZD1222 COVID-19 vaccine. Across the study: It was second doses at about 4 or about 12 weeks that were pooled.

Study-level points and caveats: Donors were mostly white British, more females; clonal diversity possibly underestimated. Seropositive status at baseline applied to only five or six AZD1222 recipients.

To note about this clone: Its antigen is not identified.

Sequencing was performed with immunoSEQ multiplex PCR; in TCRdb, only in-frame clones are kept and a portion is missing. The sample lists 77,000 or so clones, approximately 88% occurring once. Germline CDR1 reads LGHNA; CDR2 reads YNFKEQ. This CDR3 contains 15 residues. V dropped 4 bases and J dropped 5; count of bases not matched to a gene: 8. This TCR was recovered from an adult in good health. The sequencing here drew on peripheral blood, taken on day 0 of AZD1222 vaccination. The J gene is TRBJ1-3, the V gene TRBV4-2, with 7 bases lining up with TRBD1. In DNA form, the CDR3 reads TGTGCCAGCAGCCCCGGAGACAGGGAGAGAAACACCATATATTTT. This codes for CASSPGDRERNTIYF.